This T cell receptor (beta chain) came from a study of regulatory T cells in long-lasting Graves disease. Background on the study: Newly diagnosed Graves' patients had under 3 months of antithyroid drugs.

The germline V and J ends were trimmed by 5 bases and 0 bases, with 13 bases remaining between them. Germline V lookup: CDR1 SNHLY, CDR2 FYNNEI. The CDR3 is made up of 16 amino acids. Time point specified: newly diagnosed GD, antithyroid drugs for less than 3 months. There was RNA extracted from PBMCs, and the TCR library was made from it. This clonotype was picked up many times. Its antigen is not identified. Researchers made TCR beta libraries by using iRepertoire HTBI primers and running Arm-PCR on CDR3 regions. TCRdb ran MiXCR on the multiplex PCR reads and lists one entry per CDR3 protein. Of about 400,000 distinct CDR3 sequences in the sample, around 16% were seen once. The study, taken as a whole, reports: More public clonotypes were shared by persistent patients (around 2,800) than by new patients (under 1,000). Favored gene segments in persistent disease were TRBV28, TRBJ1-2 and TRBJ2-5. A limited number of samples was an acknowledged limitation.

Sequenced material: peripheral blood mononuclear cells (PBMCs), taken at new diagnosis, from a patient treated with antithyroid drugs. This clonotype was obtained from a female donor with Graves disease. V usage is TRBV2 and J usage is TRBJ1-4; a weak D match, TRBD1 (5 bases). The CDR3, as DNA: TGTGCCAGCAGTCCACAGACAGCTGCAACTAATGAAAAACTGTTTTTT. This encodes CASSPQTAATNEKLFF.